A selection of T cell receptor beta chains follows, all from one sample in a study of OX40 agonist ivuxolimab in advanced cancers. Here immunoSEQ multiplex PCR was the method, and the copy in TCRdb shows in-frame clones only, minus some. The table records more than 50,000 clones, approximately 80% of them present only once. The sequences come from CD4+ or CD8+ T cells sorted from blood, collected in a trial of the OX40 agonist ivuxolimab. Receptors originate from an adult with an advanced solid tumor such as melanoma, head and neck, liver or kidney cancer. Each CDR3 is given with its conserved first and last residue. D genes are given only for firm matches. Not all rows give a size; the values are once, few, many and, for expanded clones, a class.

v_gene,d_gene,j_gene,abundance,CDR3aa,CDR3nt
TRBV19,TRBD2,TRBJ2-5,NA,CASSIVGGGETQYF,TGTGCCAGTAGTATAGTGGGCGGGGGGGAGACCCAGTACTTC
TRBV21-1,NA,TRBJ2-7,few,CASSKTGGNYEQYF,TGTGCCAGCAGCAAGACAGGGGGGAACTACGAGCAGTACTTC
TRBV28,NA,TRBJ2-5,NA,CASSLPQRVSPSGTQYF,TGTGCCAGCAGTTTACCCCAGCGGGTATCCCCTTCTGGGACCCAGTACTTC
TRBV6-5,NA,TRBJ1-5,NA,CASSRLLEPQHF,TGTGCCAGCAGCCGACTGTTGGAGCCCCAGCATTTT
TRBV7-9,NA,TRBJ1-3,NA,CASSLAPDPVDF,TGTGCCAGCAGCTTAGCTCCTGATCCAGTAGATTTT
TRBV10-2,TRBD1,TRBJ1-1,once,CASKLTGGPRAFF,TGCGCCAGCAAACTAACAGGGGGCCCACGGGCTTTCTTT
TRBV28,NA,TRBJ1-6,NA,CASSRGGESPLHF,TGTGCCAGCAGTCGGGGTGGGGAGTCACCCCTCCACTTT
TRBV18,TRBD2,TRBJ2-1,NA,CASSPTSGGIWGNNEQFF,TGTGCCAGCTCACCAACTAGCGGGGGGATTTGGGGGAACAATGAGCAGTTCTTC
TRBV5-4,NA,TRBJ2-1,NA,CASSASSYNEQFF,TGTGCCAGCAGCGCGAGCTCCTACAATGAGCAGTTCTTC
TRBV7-2,NA,TRBJ1-6,NA,CASSLGRDDSPLHF,TGTGCCAGCAGCCTCGGGAGGGACGATTCACCCCTCCACTTT
TRBV5-1,NA,TRBJ2-6,NA,CASSAQGNGANVLTF,TGCGCCAGCAGCGCTCAGGGGAACGGGGCCAACGTCCTGACTTTC
TRBV6-1,NA,TRBJ1-1,NA,CASSLSGAGNTEAFF,TGTGCCAGCAGCTTGTCGGGGGCGGGGAACACTGAAGCTTTCTTT
TRBV12-5,NA,TRBJ2-1,NA,CASIKGNGYNEQFF,TGTGCTAGTATCAAGGGCAATGGCTACAATGAGCAGTTCTTC
TRBV4-3,NA,TRBJ1-2,NA,CASSQDRSGNYGYTF,TGCGCCAGCAGCCAAGATAGATCCGGGAACTATGGCTACACCTTC
TRBV5-1,TRBD1,TRBJ1-2,NA,CASSPGTGYYGYTF,TGCGCCAGCAGCCCCGGGACAGGGTACTATGGCTACACCTTC
TRBV29-1,NA,TRBJ2-7,NA,CSVEVGIRGQYF,TGCAGCGTTGAAGTCGGGATAAGGGGGCAGTACTTC
TRBV28,NA,TRBJ1-5,few,CASSLPLNQPQHF,TGTGCCAGCAGTTTACCTTTAAATCAGCCCCAGCATTTT
TRBV27,NA,TRBJ2-3,NA,CASSPRPLLNTQYF,TGTGCCAGCAGTCCCCGGCCCCTGTTGAATACGCAGTATTTT
TRBV9,NA,TRBJ2-3,medium-sized,CASSPTGYAADTQYF,TGTGCCAGCAGCCCAACAGGGTACGCGGCAGATACGCAGTATTTT
TRBV19,NA,TRBJ2-5,NA,CASSEGGAETQYF,TGTGCCAGTAGTGAGGGGGGTGCAGAGACCCAGTACTTC
TRBV5-4,TRBD1,TRBJ2-2,NA,CASRDPGQGDTGELFF,TGTGCCAGCAGGGATCCGGGACAGGGAGACACCGGGGAGCTGTTTTTT
TRBV9,NA,TRBJ2-3,NA,CASSVATGQNSGDTQYF,TGTGCCAGCAGCGTAGCTACGGGGCAAAATAGCGGAGATACGCAGTATTTT
TRBV7-9,NA,TRBJ2-6,few,CASSPPATSLAGANVLTF,TGTGCCAGCAGCCCCCCTGCGACTAGTTTAGCTGGGGCCAACGTCCTGACTTTC
TRBV6-1,NA,TRBJ1-6,few,CASSEPSPLHF,TGTGCCAGCAGTGAACCCTCTCCCCTCCACTTT
TRBV18,NA,TRBJ1-1,NA,CASSPVGGGGTEAFF,TGTGCCAGCTCACCAGTGGGGGGAGGGGGCACTGAAGCTTTCTTT
TRBV7-9,NA,TRBJ2-3,NA,CASSIGDYTQYF,TGTGCCAGCAGCATAGGGGATTATACGCAGTATTTT
TRBV5-1,TRBD1,TRBJ1-2,many,CASSLATGDGYTF,TGCGCCAGCAGCTTGGCAACAGGGGACGGCTACACCTTC
TRBV19,NA,TRBJ1-1,once,CASTATKNTEAFF,TGTGCCAGTACAGCGACAAAGAACACTGAAGCTTTCTTT
TRBV28,NA,TRBJ1-1,NA,CAISFQGYTEAFF,TGTGCCATATCATTTCAGGGATACACTGAAGCTTTCTTT
TRBV28,TRBD1,TRBJ1-5,many,CASRPSDRGRQPQHF,TGTGCCAGCAGGCCCTCGGACAGGGGGAGACAGCCCCAGCATTTT
TRBV29-1,NA,TRBJ1-2,few,CSVYSQGRGGGYTF,TGCAGCGTTTACTCGCAAGGGAGAGGAGGGGGCTACACCTTC
TRBV5-6,NA,TRBJ2-7,once,CASSPTGRYEQYF,TGTGCCAGCAGCCCTACGGGGCGGTACGAGCAGTACTTC
TRBV9,TRBD1,TRBJ2-3,NA,CASSARGRTDTQYF,TGTGCCAGCAGCGCCAGGGGGCGCACAGATACGCAGTATTTT
TRBV10-3,NA,TRBJ1-5,NA,CAISESNQPQHF,TGTGCCATCAGTGAGTCTAATCAGCCCCAGCATTTT
TRBV30,NA,TRBJ1-1,NA,CAWGRDKNTEAFF,TGTGCCTGGGGCCGGGACAAGAACACTGAAGCTTTCTTT
TRBV6-5,TRBD1,TRBJ1-5,NA,CASRVTGGDQPQHF,TGTGCCAGCAGGGTAACAGGGGGAGATCAGCCCCAGCATTTT
TRBV18,NA,TRBJ1-3,NA,CASSPTSAVSSGNTIYF,TGTGCCAGCTCACCAACCTCGGCAGTGAGCTCTGGAAACACCATATATTTT
TRBV6-1,NA,TRBJ1-4,NA,CASRRAPEAEKLFF,TGTGCCAGCAGGAGGGCCCCGGAGGCTGAAAAACTGTTTTTT
TRBV5-4,NA,TRBJ1-2,NA,CASTLGGARGYTF,TGTGCCAGCACCCTCGGAGGGGCGCGGGGCTACACCTTC
TRBV29-1,NA,TRBJ2-3,NA,CSVGLADTQYF,TGCAGCGTTGGACTAGCAGATACGCAGTATTTT
TRBV5-6,TRBD2,TRBJ2-1,NA,CASSLAAAGGINEQFF,TGTGCCAGCAGCTTGGCTGCAGCGGGGGGTATCAATGAGCAGTTCTTC
TRBV15,TRBD1,TRBJ2-7,NA,CATSRRKQGFTYEQYF,TGTGCCACCAGCAGAAGGAAACAGGGGTTCACCTACGAGCAGTACTTC
TRBV6-6,NA,TRBJ1-5,NA,CASSPRSGGNQPQHF,TGTGCCAGCAGTCCCCGGTCCGGCGGGAATCAGCCCCAGCATTTT
TRBV7-2,TRBD1,TRBJ1-2,NA,CASSLLGQLNYGYTF,TGTGCCAGCAGCTTACTGGGACAGCTTAACTATGGCTACACCTTC
TRBV27,TRBD2,TRBJ2-1,NA,CASSLYPPPSGATSSYNEQFF,TGTGCCAGCAGTTTATACCCCCCCCCTAGCGGGGCCACTAGCTCCTACAATGAGCAGTTCTTC
TRBV2,NA,TRBJ2-2,few,CASGGGQYLSHTGELFF,TGTGCCAGCGGGGGAGGACAGTATCTGTCGCACACCGGGGAGCTGTTTTTT
TRBV15,TRBD1,TRBJ2-4,NA,CATSRRPYRGDIQYF,TGTGCCACCAGCAGAAGGCCCTACAGGGGTGACATTCAGTACTTC
TRBV9,NA,TRBJ1-1,NA,CASSVGWGNTEAFF,TGTGCCAGCAGCGTAGGGTGGGGGAACACTGAAGCTTTCTTT
TRBV28,NA,TRBJ1-1,NA,CASSEGRITEAFF,TGTGCCAGCAGTGAGGGGCGAATCACTGAAGCTTTCTTT
TRBV4-1,TRBD2,TRBJ2-1,NA,CASSQAGGRVEQFF,TGCGCCAGCAGCCAAGCGGGGGGGCGAGTCGAGCAGTTCTTC
TRBV30,NA,TRBJ1-1,NA,CAWSDGASTEAFF,TGTGCCTGGAGCGACGGGGCCTCCACTGAAGCTTTCTTT
TRBV9,TRBD1,TRBJ2-3,NA,CASSVGQGMREGQYF,TGTGCCAGCAGCGTAGGACAGGGGATGAGGGAAGGGCAGTATTTT
TRBV5-1,TRBD1,TRBJ1-4,few,CASNRQGGPNEKLFF,TGCGCCAGCAACCGACAGGGGGGGCCTAATGAAAAACTGTTTTTT
TRBV2,NA,TRBJ1-1,NA,CASTRHVGTEAFF,TGTGCCAGCACCCGCCACGTGGGCACTGAAGCTTTCTTT
TRBV19,TRBD1,TRBJ2-5,once,CASSIGQGNGETQYF,TGTGCCAGTAGTATCGGACAGGGGAACGGAGAGACCCAGTACTTC
TRBV6-5,NA,TRBJ2-7,NA,CASRRGGQSAYEQYF,TGTGCCAGCAGACGCGGTGGCCAGAGCGCCTACGAGCAGTACTTC
TRBV6-1,NA,TRBJ1-2,NA,CASSERRAQNYGYTF,TGTGCCAGCAGTGAACGTAGGGCTCAGAACTATGGCTACACCTTC
TRBV2,TRBD1,TRBJ1-1,NA,CASSVGQVEAFF,TGTGCCAGCAGTGTAGGACAGGTAGAAGCTTTCTTT
TRBV12-2,NA,TRBJ2-1,NA,CASRLRLAGTYNEQFF,TGTGCAAGTCGCCTCCGACTAGCGGGGACGTACAATGAGCAGTTCTTC